These 20 T cell receptor beta chains were sequenced from one sample in a study of control samples from healthy donors and cancer patients. The assay was immunoSEQ multiplex PCR, and TCRdb's table has in-frame clones only and misses some. The sample includes 140,000 or so clones, about 91% of them seen just once. Sequenced input: blood. Receptors were obtained from a man under 40 in good health.

The chain employs TRBV11-2 and TRBJ2-7; no firm D call. Germline CDR1 and CDR2: SGHAT and FQNNGV. V was pared by 0 bases and J by 3 bases, with 6 bases between. The CDR3 extends over 13 amino acids. CDR3 region: CASSLDTDYEQYF. The CDR3 region has the DNA TGTGCCAGCAGCTTAGATACAGACTACGAGCAGTACTTC. Full variable domain (outside the CDR3, taken from reference TRBV11-2 and TRBJ2-7): EAGVAQSPRYKIIEKRQSVAFWCNPISGHATLYWYQQILGQGPKLLIQFQNNGVVDDSQLPKDRFSAERLKGVDSTLKIQPAKLEDSAVYLCASSLDTDYEQYFGPGTRLTVT.

This chain connects TRBV9 to TRBJ1-4; D may be TRBD1 (6 bases). Between the trimmed V and J ends, which lost 3 bases and 8 bases, there was a span of 14 bases. This CDR3 region has 14 residues. CDR1 is SGDLS, CDR2 YYNGEE, per germline. CDR3 DNA: TGTGCCAGCAGCGCCCAAGGAGGGGGGGAAAAACTGTTTTTT. It translates to CASSAQGGGEKLFF.

The rearrangement uses TRBV9 and TRBJ1-3; D is ambiguous. Germline V gene lookup returns CDR1 SGDLS and CDR2 YYNGEE. Between the trimmed V and J ends, which lost 0 bases and 4 bases, there was a span of 11 bases. There are 15 residues in the CDR3. The CDR3 protein is CASSVEAEFGNTIYF. CDR3 DNA sequence: TGTGCCAGCAGCGTAGAGGCAGAATTCGGAAACACCATATATTTT.

This chain joins TRBV18 and TRBJ1-1, with D uncertain. This CDR3 region has 15 residues. Per germline, CDR1 KGHSH and CDR2 LQKENI. Trimming shortened V by 4 bases and J by 1 base, and 13 bases separated the two germline ends. This chain's CDR3 is CASSRTGPGNTEAFF. The DNA for the CDR3 is TGTGCCAGCTCACGAACCGGGCCGGGGAACACTGAAGCTTTCTTT.

This chain connects TRBV29-1 to TRBJ1-2; D possibly corresponds to TRBD1 (5 bases). CDR3 length: 11 amino acids. Deletions cut 1 base from V and 12 bases from J, with 12 bases between. The germline CDR1 and CDR2 sequences are SQVTM and ANQGSEA. The CDR3 DNA reads TGCAGCGTTGAAGGCAGGGCGGGCAACACCTTC. Amino acid sequence: CSVEGRAGNTF.

The CDR3 coding sequence is TGCGCCAGCAGCCCCGTCGGGGAAAACTATGGCTACACCTTC. Its translation is CASSPVGENYGYTF. The genes are TRBV4-1 and TRBJ1-2; D is unresolved. Germline CDR1 reads MGHRA; CDR2 reads YSYEKL. This CDR3 has 14 amino acids. The V end lost 4 bases, the J end lost 2 bases, and 11 bases lay between the germline ends.

J is TRBJ2-3 and V is TRBV9; 12 bases are shared with TRBD2. J gave up 4 bases and V 0 bases, and 9 bases lay outside the gene matches. Germline V gene sequence: CDR1 SGDLS, CDR2 YYNGEE. The CDR3 is 18 amino acids. CDR3 region: CASSVGRLAGGLSDTQYF. The CDR3 region has the DNA TGTGCCAGCAGCGTAGGTCGGCTAGCGGGGGGGCTGTCAGATACGCAGTATTTT.

The genes are TRBV9 and TRBJ2-7; the match to TRBD1 covers 9 bases. This CDR3 spans 15 amino acids. J was trimmed by 0 bases and V by 3 bases; bases with no gene match: 4. Germline-derived CDR1 and CDR2 are SGDLS and YYNGEE. The CDR3 loop is CASSAGQGRSYEQYF. CDR3 nucleotide sequence: TGTGCCAGCAGCGCCGGACAGGGGCGCTCCTACGAGCAGTACTTC.

The chain combines TRBV5-1 with TRBJ2-7; 7 bases agree with TRBD1. The V segment lost 3 bases and the J segment 3 bases; nucleotides outside the gene matches: 18. Per germline, CDR1 SGHRS and CDR2 YFSETQ. This CDR3 region has 18 residues. CDR3 bases: TGCGCCAGCAGCTCGGCGGACAGGAGCCCTTCTTTTAACTACGAGCAGTACTTC. Translating it yields CASSSADRSPSFNYEQYF.

This sequence joins TRBV15 and TRBJ1-2; 7 nucleotides match TRBD1. The CDR3 covers 16 residues. Germline trimming cut 0 bases from V and 1 base from J; bases unmatched to any gene: 5. Germline values: CDR1 LNHNV, CDR2 YYDKDF (reference sequence). In DNA, the CDR3 is TGTGCCACCAGCAGAGATTTGGACAGGCATAACTATGGCTACACCTTC. Its protein product is CATSRDLDRHNYGYTF.

The chain uses TRBV24-1 and TRBJ2-1, with unresolved D. The germline V and J ends were trimmed by 4 bases and 5 bases, with 17 bases remaining between them. CDR3 length equals 16 residues. Germline CDR1 is KGHDR and CDR2 is SFDVKD. CDR3 amino acids: CATSDQAGLGDNEQFF. The DNA for the CDR3 is TGTGCCACCAGTGACCAGGCCGGCCTTGGAGACAATGAGCAGTTCTTC.

V usage is TRBV7-9 and J usage is TRBJ2-2, with 11 bases that match TRBD1. The V and J ends lost 4 bases and 4 bases, in that order; junction bases with no gene match: 5. The germline gives CDR1 SEHNR, CDR2 FQNEAQ (reference sequence). This CDR3 contains 16 residues. CDR3 region: CASSSGQGVLTGELFF. The CDR3 DNA reads as TGTGCCAGCAGCTCGGGACAGGGGGTCCTCACCGGGGAGCTGTTTTTT. The full variable domain, with the rest looked up from reference TRBV7-9 and TRBJ2-2, is DTGVSQNPRHKITKRGQNVTFRCDPISEHNRLYWYRQTLGQGPEFLTYFQNEAQLEKSRLLSDRFSAERPKGSFSTLEIQRTEQGDSAMYLCASSSGQGVLTGELFFGEGSRLTVL.

The chain joins TRBV19 to TRBJ2-6; D remains ambiguous. The CDR3 length is 15 residues. Germline V lookup: CDR1 LNHDA, CDR2 SQIVND (reference sequence). Trimming removed 3 bases at V and 4 bases at J, with 10 bases between. The CDR3: CASSISILGANVLTF. The CDR3 DNA is TGTGCCAGTAGTATCTCTATTCTAGGGGCCAACGTCCTGACTTTC.

The chain combines TRBV14 with TRBJ2-2; no clear D gene. The CDR3 length is 13 residues. With 2 bases removed from V and 4 bases from J, the gap between germline ends came to 5 bases. The germline CDR1 and CDR2 sequences are SGHDN and FVKESK. The CDR3 DNA reads TGTGCCAGCAGCCAACGAACCACCGGGGAGCTGTTTTTT. Its translation is CASSQRTTGELFF.

The rearrangement uses TRBV28 and TRBJ1-1; D is ambiguous. Germline CDR1 and CDR2: MDHEN and SYDVKM. Trimming pared 5 bases from V and 11 bases from J, leaving 12 bases between. There are 11 residues in the CDR3. DNA of the CDR3: TGTGCCAGCAGTCAACGTCTCCCTGCTTTCTTT. Translated, it gives CASSQRLPAFF.

The chain employs TRBV5-6 and TRBJ2-6; the D gene is possibly TRBD1 (6 bases). The CDR3 covers 15 residues. Trimming pared 4 bases from V and 2 bases from J, leaving 10 bases between. CDR1 is SGHDT and CDR2 is YYEEEE in the germline V gene. CDR3 in amino acids: CASSVDSPGANVLTF. Here the CDR3 DNA reads TGTGCCAGCAGCGTGGACAGCCCTGGGGCCAACGTCCTGACTTTC.

The chain combines TRBV19 with TRBJ2-3; 9 positions match TRBD1. Trimming at V came to 11 bases and at J to 6 bases, leaving 9 bases not matched to a gene. Germline values: CDR1 LNHDA, CDR2 SQIVND (reference sequence). The CDR3 has 13 residues. CDR3 in amino acids: CAGHRTGDDTQYF. CDR3 bases: TGTGCCGGACACCGGACAGGGGATGATACGCAGTATTTT.

The chain recombines TRBV2 with TRBJ1-6; 7 nucleotides match TRBD1. V shed 4 bases and J 7 bases; nucleotides not matched to a gene: 4. The CDR3 spans 14 residues. Germline values: CDR1 SNHLY, CDR2 FYNNEI. The CDR3 region is CASSVGTVNSPLHF. For the CDR3, the DNA is TGTGCCAGCAGTGTTGGGACAGTCAATTCACCCCTCCACTTT. The complete variable domain, with remaining parts taken from reference TRBV2 and TRBJ1-6, reads EPEVTQTPSHQVTQMGQEVILRCVPISNHLYFYWYRQILGQKVEFLVSFYNNEISEKSEIFDDQFSVERPDGSNFTLKIRSTKLEDSAMYFCASSVGTVNSPLHFGNGTRLTVT.

This chain uses TRBV7-2 with TRBJ1-3; 8 bases match TRBD1. This CDR3 contains 17 residues. Trimming removed 0 bases from V and 0 bases from J; junction bases left unmatched: 4. Germline loops: CDR1 SGHTA, CDR2 FQGNSA. The CDR3 sequence: CASSLAGTGYSGNTIYF. CDR3 in DNA: TGTGCCAGCAGCTTAGCCGGGACAGGCTACTCTGGAAACACCATATATTTT.

The sample holds one count of this clone. The V call is TRBV18, the J call TRBJ1-2, with TRBD1 identical over 11 bases. This CDR3 has 14 residues. Germline assignment: CDR1 KGHSH and CDR2 LQKENI. J gave up 8 bases and V 2 bases, and 4 bases lay outside the gene matches. CDR3 loop: CASSPTGQGVGYTF. CDR3 nucleotide sequence: TGTGCCAGCTCACCAACGGGACAGGGGGTCGGCTACACCTTC. The full variable domain, completed using reference TRBV18 and TRBJ1-2, is NAGVMQNPRHLVRRRGQEARLRCSPMKGHSHVYWYRQLPEEGLKFMVYLQKENIIDESGMPKERFSAEFPKEGPSILRIQQVVRGDSAAYFCASSPTGQGVGYTFGSGTRLTVV.